This passage covers 25 T cell receptor beta chains from one sample sequenced in a study of shared clonotypes between healthy human individuals. TCRdb's copy holds only in-frame clones and misses some; the assay was immunoSEQ multiplex PCR. The table has 2.3 million or so clones, roughly 93% seen once. Sequencing was done on a sample of naive CD4+ T cells from PBMCs. Subset reported: CD45RA+ positively selected. These receptors all come from a man younger than 35 in good health. Some clones in this sample may be carry-over from other donors' samples.

V and J are TRBV7-3 and TRBJ2-3; the D is unclear. Germline CDR1 and CDR2: SGHTA and FQGTGA. This CDR3 contains 16 residues. V lost 6 bases, J lost 4 bases, and 20 bases lay in between. As DNA, the CDR3 is TGTGCCAGCAGTCTCGGCGGAGCCGTAGGCCCAGATACGCAGTATTTT. This translates into CASSLGGAVGPDTQYF.

The gene calls are TRBV29-1 and TRBJ1-2, with a tentative D call TRBD1 (5 bases). CDR1 is SQVTM and CDR2 is ANQGSEA in the germline V gene. The CDR3 covers 14 residues. V was shortened by 4 bases and J by 5 bases, with 17 bases between the two germline ends. The CDR3 DNA follows: TGCAGCGTTGTTAGGCGAGCAGGGTCGTATGGCTACACCTTC. Protein product: CSVVRRAGSYGYTF.

The genes are TRBV2 and TRBJ2-2; no clear D gene. The germline V gene has CDR1 SNHLY and CDR2 FYNNEI. Trimming cost V 1 base and J 0 bases, with 6 bases left between them. The CDR3 consists of 15 residues. CDR3 nucleotide sequence: TGTGCCAGCAGTGAAGTCTCCGCGAACACCGGGGAGCTGTTTTTT. Protein sequence: CASSEVSANTGELFF.

The rearrangement uses TRBV5-1 and TRBJ2-7; TRBD1 is a possible D gene (6 bases). Per the germline V gene, CDR1 is SGHRS and CDR2 is YFSETQ. The CDR3 is made up of 14 amino acids. Trimming left V 1 base short and J 5 bases short, with 13 bases between. Written as DNA, the CDR3 is TGCGCCAGCAGCTTGAACAGGGTCGCCAACGAGCAGTACTTC. This gives the protein CASSLNRVANEQYF.

The V gene is TRBV5-1, the J gene TRBJ1-3, with unresolved D. The CDR3 sequence is 17 residues long. CDR1 and CDR2 (germline): SGHRS, YFSETQ. The V and J ends lost 0 bases and 0 bases respectively, with 13 bases between them. The CDR3 sequence: CASSLAPQSISGNTIYF. The CDR3 coding sequence is TGCGCCAGCAGCTTGGCCCCACAGTCAATCTCTGGAAACACCATATATTTT.

The CDR3 sequence: CASATGQGSYEQYF. In DNA form, the CDR3 reads TGTGCCAGCGCAACGGGACAGGGGTCGTACGAGCAGTACTTC. The V call is TRBV7-9, the J call TRBJ2-7, with 10 bases matching TRBD1. CDR3 size: 14 residues. The V gene end was trimmed by 8 bases and the J gene end by 4 bases; junction bases not matched to a gene: 8. Germline V gives CDR1 SEHNR, CDR2 FQNEAQ (reference sequence).

The V call is TRBV5-5, the J call TRBJ1-4; unclear D gene. CDR3 length equals 15 residues. Per the germline V gene, CDR1 is SGHKS and CDR2 is YYEKEE (reference sequence). Between the trimmed V and J ends, which lost 4 bases and 2 bases, there was a span of 12 bases. The CDR3, as DNA: TGTGCCAGCAGCCTCTCTTTCCCTACTAATGAAAAACTGTTTTTT. Translating it yields CASSLSFPTNEKLFF.

This sequence joins TRBV19 and TRBJ2-3, with TRBD2 matching 13 bases. CDR3 length: 15 residues. Germline trimming cut 5 bases from V and 3 bases from J; bases unmatched to any gene: 2. Germline CDR1 reads LNHDA; CDR2 reads SQIVND (reference sequence). This chain's CDR3 is CASSPGLAGTDTQYF. CDR3 DNA sequence: TGTGCCAGTAGTCCGGGACTAGCGGGGACAGATACGCAGTATTTT.

The chain is built from TRBV28 and TRBJ2-7, with D perhaps TRBD1 (6 bases). Trimming removed 8 bases at V and 4 bases at J, with 18 bases between. Germline V gene data show CDR1 as MDHEN and CDR2 as SYDVKM. The CDR3 is made up of 14 amino acids. CDR3 in amino acids: CASLGAEPRYEQYF. CDR3 bases: TGTGCCAGCTTGGGGGCAGAACCACGTTACGAGCAGTACTTC.

The rearrangement joins TRBV7-2 to TRBJ2-7, with TRBD2 matching 9 bases. Germline CDR1 and CDR2: SGHTA and FQGNSA. The CDR3 runs 15 residues. V was clipped by 6 bases and J by 3 bases; unmatched bases: 9. The CDR3 DNA is TGTGCCAGCAGTCCAATGGCGGGAGGGATCTACGAGCAGTACTTC. Translation gives CASSPMAGGIYEQYF.

V is TRBV7-6 and J is TRBJ2-7; D is possibly TRBD1 (5 bases). The CDR3 loop spans 13 amino acids. V was trimmed by 3 bases and J by 5 bases, leaving 11 bases between them. Germline loops: CDR1 SGHVS, CDR2 FNYEAQ. The CDR3 reads CASSFAGIHEQYF. The CDR3 DNA reads TGTGCCAGCAGCTTTGCAGGGATCCACGAGCAGTACTTC.

This clone was detected only once. V is TRBV5-1 and J is TRBJ1-3, with D possibly being TRBD1 (6 bases). This CDR3 comprises 15 residues. Germline V gene sequence: CDR1 SGHRS, CDR2 YFSETQ. V was cut by 3 bases and J by 2 bases, with 12 bases left in between. CDR3 loop: CASSSGTFTGNTIYF. CDR3 sequence (DNA): TGCGCCAGCAGCTCGGGGACATTTACTGGAAACACCATATATTTT.

This chain links TRBV7-3 with TRBJ2-4; weak D call: TRBD1 (5 bases). The CDR3 consists of 13 residues. V was clipped by 8 bases and J by 4 bases, with 12 bases between them. Germline V gives CDR1 SGHTA, CDR2 FQGTGA. CDR3 in DNA: TGTGCCAGCGCCAGGGCAGAAAAAAACATTCAGTACTTC. Its translation is CASARAEKNIQYF.

The CDR3 DNA follows: TGTGCCAGCAAGCAGGACACGGAGACCCAGTACTTC. It is translated as CASKQDTETQYF. The chain employs TRBV2 and TRBJ2-5; a possible D gene is TRBD1 (5 bases). CDR3 length: 12 residues. The V end was cut by 7 bases, the J end by 5 bases, with 11 bases between. Germline V gives CDR1 SNHLY, CDR2 FYNNEI.

The V gene is TRBV29-1, the J gene TRBJ1-1; D unclear. The CDR3 is 15 amino acids. CDR1 SQVTM and CDR2 ANQGSEA come from the germline V gene. The ends were cut back, 3 bases at V and 0 bases at J, with 14 bases in the middle. For the CDR3, the DNA is TGCAGCGTTGAGGGCAGGCTTAACATGAACACTGAAGCTTTCTTT. This codes for CSVEGRLNMNTEAFF.

The gene calls are TRBV6-5 and TRBJ1-2; D call uncertain. V lost 0 bases to trimming and J lost 3 bases, with 8 bases between them. The CDR3 has 14 residues. Germline V CDR1 and CDR2: MNHEY, SVGAGI. The CDR3 DNA reads as TGTGCCAGCAGTTACTCCGCCTGGGACTATGGCTACACCTTC. Translating gives CASSYSAWDYGYTF.

This clone was seen more than once but under ten times. The genes are TRBV6-5 and TRBJ1-1, with a weak D call TRBD1 (6 bases). The V end lost 6 bases, the J end lost 1 base, and 12 bases lay between the germline ends. Germline assignment: CDR1 MNHEY and CDR2 SVGAGI. The CDR3 is made up of 14 amino acids. This chain's CDR3 is CASSSGHTNTEAFF. The CDR3 DNA is TGTGCCAGCAGCTCGGGACACACGAACACTGAAGCTTTCTTT.

The chain recombines TRBV28 with TRBJ1-2; perhaps TRBD1 as D (5 bases). The CDR3 has 14 amino acids. Trimming removed 6 bases at V and 4 bases at J, with 15 bases between. Germline CDR1 and CDR2: MDHEN and SYDVKM. CDR3 residues: CASSMRLQGYGYTF. CDR3 coding DNA: TGTGCCAGCAGCATGAGGCTTCAGGGCTATGGCTACACCTTC.

The gene calls are TRBV7-6 and TRBJ1-3; no firm D call. This CDR3 is built from 16 residues. Germline lookup yields CDR1 SGHVS and CDR2 FNYEAQ. V shed 2 bases and J shed 0 bases, with 11 bases lying between them. DNA for the CDR3: TGTGCCAGCAGCTTACTGGGTCCCTACTCTGGAAACACCATATATTTT. It codes for CASSLLGPYSGNTIYF.

Of note for this clone: The identical CDR3 is also encoded by other nucleotide sequences in the sample. V and J are TRBV7-9 and TRBJ2-5, with 10 bases that match TRBD2. The germline gives CDR1 SEHNR, CDR2 FQNEAQ (reference sequence). The CDR3 is made up of 14 amino acids. The J segment lost 5 bases and the V segment lost 5 bases, leaving 5 bases of the junction unmatched. The CDR3 region is CASSPGTSVETQYF. CDR3 in DNA: TGTGCCAGCAGCCCCGGGACTAGCGTGGAGACCCAGTACTTC.

This chain uses TRBV28 with TRBJ2-2; D is unresolved. Germline loops: CDR1 MDHEN, CDR2 SYDVKM. The CDR3 contains 13 residues. Trimming pared 4 bases from V and 4 bases from J, leaving 7 bases between. The CDR3 nucleotides read TGTGCCAGCAGTTGGGCGTCCACCGGGGAGCTGTTTTTT. Translated: CASSWASTGELFF.

V and J are TRBV28 and TRBJ2-3; D perhaps matches TRBD2 (6 bases). The CDR3 sequence is 13 residues long. Trimming took 2 bases from V and 5 from J, leaving 8 bases between them. The germline V gene has CDR1 MDHEN and CDR2 SYDVKM. The chain's CDR3 is CASSLPGGDTQYF. Written as DNA, the CDR3 is TGTGCCAGCAGTTTACCCGGGGGAGATACGCAGTATTTT.

The chain couples TRBV7-6 to TRBJ2-3; D ambiguous. CDR1 is SGHVS and CDR2 is FNYEAQ in the germline V gene. The CDR3 length is 15 residues. The V gene lost 8 bases and the J gene lost 0 bases, with 15 bases spanning the gap. The CDR3 DNA follows: TGTGCCAGCTCCACCTGGGAAGGGAGCACAGATACGCAGTATTTT. Amino acids: CASSTWEGSTDTQYF.

The chain joins TRBV1 to TRBJ2-3; TRBD2 was called by the table and not checked on the DNA. TRBV1 is a listed pseudogene. The CDR3 has 21 residues. Here the CDR3 DNA reads TGCACCAGCAGCCAAGATACGACTAGCGGGAGGGTTAACGATAGCACAGATACGCAGTATTTT. It encodes CTSSQDTTSGRVNDSTDTQYF.

The chain uses TRBV27 and TRBJ1-1; D is undetermined. CDR1 and CDR2 from the germline V gene are MNHEY and SMNVEV (reference sequence). V was pared by 2 bases and J by 1 base, with 8 bases between. The CDR3 runs to 14 residues. The DNA of the CDR3 is TGTGCCAGCAGTTTACGGGTGCCGAACACTGAAGCTTTCTTT. Residues: CASSLRVPNTEAFF.